This is a list of T cell receptor beta chains from one sample in a study of blood T cell repertoires in COVID-19. Repertoires were generated with immunoSEQ multiplex PCR, while TCRdb's copy carries only in-frame clones and drops some. The sample carries 350,000 to 400,000 clones, around 89% recorded once. The sequencing input was peripheral blood. The receptor source for this set is a man aged 18 to 29 with active or convalescent COVID-19. CDR3s include the opening cysteine and the closing phenylalanine or tryptophan. The D gene is left open where the match is weak. The size field is filled for only some rows; it gives once, few, many or a size class.

v_call	d_call	j_call	clone_size	cdr3_nt	cdr3_aa
TRBV6-5	TRBD1	TRBJ1-4	.	TGTGCCAGCAGAGGGACAGCGACGAGCGAAAAACTGTTTTTT	CASRGTATSEKLFF
TRBV10-3	TRBD1	TRBJ2-7	once	TGTGCCATCAGTGACCGGGGGACAGGGAAAGCCTACGAGCAGTACTTC	CAISDRGTGKAYEQYF
TRBV7-2	TRBD2	TRBJ2-5	.	TGTGCCAGCAGCTTAGACAGCGGGGGCGAGACCCAGTACTTC	CASSLDSGGETQYF
TRBV6-5	.	TRBJ2-7	.	TGTGCCAGCAGTTACGATACGGGTTACGAGCAGTACTTC	CASSYDTGYEQYF
TRBV5-1	.	TRBJ1-3	few	TGCGCCAGCAGCGTGGACAGCCGCTCTGGAAACACCATATATTTT	CASSVDSRSGNTIYF
TRBV7-7	TRBD1	TRBJ2-5	once	TGTGCTAGCAGCTCCTCCGGGACAGGCGGGGAGACCCAGTACTTC	CASSSSGTGGETQYF
TRBV19	TRBD1	TRBJ1-6	.	TGTGCCAGTAGTCAGAAGGGACAGGGTTTTTTTAATTCACCCCTCCACTTT	CASSQKGQGFFNSPLHF
TRBV11-2	.	TRBJ2-3	.	TGTGCCAGCAGCTTAGGACGGTACAGGGAGGGGGATACGCAGTATTTT	CASSLGRYREGDTQYF
TRBV7-8	TRBD2	TRBJ2-7	.	TGTGCCAGCAGCTTAGACGGGACTAGTTTTTCGTCTGAGTCCTCCTACGAGCAGTACTTC	CASSLDGTSFSSESSYEQYF
TRBV7-9	.	TRBJ1-1	.	TGTGCCAGCAGCAGAGGAGTAGGGAGGGACACTGAAGCTTTCTTT	CASSRGVGRDTEAFF
TRBV2	.	TRBJ1-4	.	TGTGCCAGCAGAAAACCGGGTAATGAAAAACTGTTTTTT	CASRKPGNEKLFF
TRBV27	TRBD1	TRBJ1-2	.	TGTGCCAGCAGTTTATCGGGGACAGGGACTGGCTACACCTTC	CASSLSGTGTGYTF
TRBV25-1	TRBD1	TRBJ2-5	.	TGTGCCAGCAGTGAATATGGCCCGGGACAGGGAATAGAGACCCAGTACTTC	CASSEYGPGQGIETQYF
TRBV28	.	TRBJ1-4	.	TGTGCCAGCAGTCCAGGGGCTAGGGGTAATGAAAAACTGTTTTTT	CASSPGARGNEKLFF
TRBV28	.	TRBJ2-7	.	TGTGCCAGCAGTCCAACCCCGTACGAGGACTCCTACGAGCAGTACTTC	CASSPTPYEDSYEQYF
TRBV3-1/TRBV3-2	TRBD2	TRBJ2-3	.	TGTGCCAGCAGCCAAGATAGGCTAGCGGGGGGGGATACGCAGTATTTT	CASSQDRLAGGDTQYF
TRBV7-9	.	TRBJ1-6	.	TGTGCCAGCAGCTTAGCGGGCATTTCACCCCTCCACTTT	CASSLAGISPLHF
TRBV5-6	.	TRBJ2-7	once	TGTGCCAGCAGCCCCCTTGGACAGTCCTACGAGCAGTACTTC	CASSPLGQSYEQYF
TRBV18	TRBD1	TRBJ1-4	.	TGTGCCAGCTCACCCAGGGACAGACCTTCGCAACTGTTTTTT	CASSPRDRPSQLFF
TRBV7-9	TRBD1	TRBJ1-5	.	TGTGCCAGCAGCCAGGAGACAGGGGTTTTTCAGCCCCAGCATTTT	CASSQETGVFQPQHF
TRBV6-5	.	TRBJ1-4	.	TGTGCCAGCAGCCAAAGGACAGTCGAAAAACTGTTTTTT	CASSQRTVEKLFF
TRBV2	.	TRBJ1-3	.	TGTGCCATCCCGGACAGCTCTGGAAACACCATATATTTT	CAIPDSSGNTIYF
TRBV7-3	.	TRBJ2-7	.	TGTGCCAGCAGGTTTACAGGGTCGGGCGAGCAGTACTTC	CASRFTGSGEQYF
TRBV7-9	TRBD2	TRBJ2-3	.	TGTGCCAGCAGCCTCACCGGGGCTAGCGGGACCGGAGATACGCAGTATTTT	CASSLTGASGTGDTQYF
TRBV9	TRBD1	TRBJ2-7	few	TGTGCCAGCAGCCGGGGACAGGGTGGATTCGACGAGCAGTACTTC	CASSRGQGGFDEQYF
TRBV19	TRBD1	TRBJ1-1	.	TGTGCCAGTAGTACCCGGGACAGGGGTTCGGTAGCTTTCTTT	CASSTRDRGSVAFF